One and the same sample provided the 25 T cell receptor beta chains below, sequenced in a study of graft-versus-host responses after intestinal transplantation. Measured with immunoSEQ multiplex PCR; TCRdb has only the in-frame clones, and not every one. The sample has thousands of clones; 20% to 25% are singletons. Here the sequenced sample was alloreactive CD4+ T cells from a mixed lymphocyte reaction culture, taken before transplantation. Regarding subset: CFSE-low proliferating T cells sorted from approximately 6-day pre-transplant mixed lymphocyte reaction (GvH or HvG direction). Receptors originate from a human patient who was an organ donor for intestinal transplantation.

The CDR3 coding sequence is TGTGCCTGGAGTGTTTCTGGTTGGGGTCAGCCCCAGCATTTT. Translated, it gives CAWSVSGWGQPQHF. V gene TRBV30 combines with J gene TRBJ1-5; no definite D call. Trimming shortened V by 0 bases and J by 6 bases, and 12 bases separated the two germline ends. Germline lookup yields CDR1 GTSNPN and CDR2 SVGIG (reference sequence). This CDR3 contains 14 residues.

This clone qualifies as medium-sized. This chain joins TRBV7-9 and TRBJ2-2; 9 nucleotides align to TRBD2. The germline CDR1 and CDR2 sequences are SEHNR and FQNEAQ (reference sequence). The CDR3 is 17 residues long. Trimming at V came to 1 base and at J to 5 bases, leaving 8 bases not matched to a gene. CDR3 DNA sequence: TGTGCCAGCAGCTTAGGATTAGCGGGAGTGTTGACCGGGGAGCTGTTTTTT. It yields the protein CASSLGLAGVLTGELFF. Combining the CDR3 with reference TRBV7-9 and TRBJ2-2 gives the whole variable domain DTGVSQNPRHKITKRGQNVTFRCDPISEHNRLYWYRQTLGQGPEFLTYFQNEAQLEKSRLLSDRFSAERPKGSFSTLEIQRTEQGDSAMYLCASSLGLAGVLTGELFFGEGSRLTVL.

In its sample, this clone was seen a few times. This rearrangement joins TRBV11-3 to TRBJ1-4; a possible D gene is TRBD1 (5 bases). Germline CDR1 is SGHNT and CDR2 is YENEEA. V was trimmed by 4 bases and J by 4 bases, leaving 13 bases between them. The CDR3 covers 15 residues. This CDR3 is CASSSGGTFNEKLFF. DNA of the CDR3: TGTGCCAGCAGCTCCGGTGGGACGTTTAATGAAAAACTGTTTTTT.

In its sample, this clone was seen a few times. The DNA for the CDR3 is TGTGCCAGCAGGCCAGCGGCCGTACTATACGAGCAGTACTTC. Its protein product is CASRPAAVLYEQYF. The chain recombines TRBV6-5 with TRBJ2-7; maybe TRBD2 (5 bases). Germline lookup yields CDR1 MNHEY and CDR2 SVGAGI. Deletions cut 6 bases from V and 4 bases from J, with 16 bases between. The CDR3 is 14 amino acids.

In its sample, this clone was seen a few times. V is TRBV11-2 and J is TRBJ2-7, with 9 bases that match TRBD1. The CDR3 has 16 residues. The germline V gene encodes CDR1 SGHAT and CDR2 FQNNGV. V lost 0 bases and J lost 1; bases outside the gene matches: 4. The CDR3 protein is CASSLDLGTGSYEQYF. CDR3 coding DNA: TGTGCCAGCAGCTTAGATTTAGGGACAGGGTCCTACGAGCAGTACTTC.

This clone was observed a handful of times. This chain connects TRBV7-2 to TRBJ2-2; D not resolved. This CDR3 is 13 amino acids long. Germline CDR1 is SGHTA and CDR2 is FQGNSA. Deletions cut 3 bases from V and 3 bases from J, with 5 bases between. Written as DNA, the CDR3 is TGTGCCAGCAGCTTCGTGGACACCGGGGAGCTGTTTTTT. This encodes CASSFVDTGELFF.

The rearrangement joins TRBV6-5 to TRBJ1-4; 7 positions match TRBD1. From germline, CDR1 is MNHEY and CDR2 SVGAGI. Trimming took 6 bases from V and 7 from J; bases not matched to a gene: 8. The CDR3 is made up of 14 amino acids. The CDR3: CASRRQGFSEKLFF. The CDR3 bases are TGTGCCAGCAGGAGACAGGGATTTAGTGAAAAACTGTTTTTT.

This clone has more than one count but fewer than ten. The chain combines TRBV9 with TRBJ2-1; TRBD1 might be the D (6 bases). Trimming took 4 bases from V and 3 from J, leaving 14 bases between them. The CDR3 totals 15 residues. Germline values: CDR1 SGDLS, CDR2 YYNGEE. The DNA for the CDR3 is TGTGCCAGCAGCAGTAACAGGGCTTTCTACAATGAGCAGTTCTTC. It specifies CASSSNRAFYNEQFF.

This chain joins TRBV7-7 and TRBJ1-5, with 10 bases lining up with TRBD1. CDR1 and CDR2 (germline): SSHAT, FNYEAQ (reference sequence). The length of the CDR3 is 13 residues. V shed 5 bases and J 6 bases; nucleotides not matched to a gene: 1. CDR3 DNA sequence: TGTGCCAGCAGCAGGGACAGGGGTCAGCCCCAGCATTTT. As protein: CASSRDRGQPQHF.

There are a few counts of this clone. This chain uses TRBV6-6 with TRBJ1-6; 7 bases are shared with TRBD1. Germline assignment: CDR1 MNHNY and CDR2 SVGAGI (reference sequence). CDR3 length equals 15 residues. J was trimmed by 4 bases and V by 1 base; bases with no gene match: 1. CDR3 region: CASSYLQGYNSPLHF. The DNA for the CDR3 is TGTGCCAGCAGTTACTTACAGGGGTATAATTCACCCCTCCACTTT.

This clone was seen only a few times. This chain joins TRBV25-1 and TRBJ1-3, with D unresolved. Trimming left V 6 bases short and J 0 bases short, with 12 bases between. CDR3 length: 15 residues. Germline V gene data show CDR1 as MGHDK and CDR2 as SYGVNS. In DNA, the CDR3 is TGTGCCAGCAGCAAGATGCAGCTCTCTGGAAACACCATATATTTT. This sequence encodes CASSKMQLSGNTIYF.

This clone was counted once. The V gene is TRBV4-3, the J gene TRBJ2-3, with 13 bases identical to TRBD2. The ends lost 1 base at V and 4 bases at J; junction bases unmatched: 2. Germline CDR1 LGHNA, CDR2 YSLEER. CDR3 size: 16 residues. The DNA of the CDR3 is TGCGCCAGCAGCCAAGGGACTAGCGGGAGATCAGATACGCAGTATTTT. As protein: CASSQGTSGRSDTQYF.

This clone was counted only a few times. The CDR3 DNA is TGTGCCAGCAGCTTAGGGACTAGCGGGAGTTACGAGCAGTACTTC. Protein product: CASSLGTSGSYEQYF. The chain combines TRBV7-9 with TRBJ2-7, with TRBD2 matching over 13 bases. The V gene end was trimmed by 1 base and the J gene end by 4 bases; junction bases not matched to a gene: 1. The CDR3 runs 15 residues. Germline assignment: CDR1 SEHNR and CDR2 FQNEAQ (reference sequence).

This clone has just a few counts. This chain connects TRBV4-2 to TRBJ2-5; TRBD1 agrees at 8 bases. CDR1 is LGHNA, CDR2 YNFKEQ, per germline. After removal of 5 bases from V and 4 bases from J, the junction contained 12 bases not matched to a gene. The CDR3 runs to 16 residues. The CDR3 nucleotides are TGTGCCAGCAGCTTTCGGTCGTCAGGGGGCTCAGAGACCCAGTACTTC. Translation gives CASSFRSSGGSETQYF.

Within the sample, this clone is medium-sized. The J gene is TRBJ2-7, the V gene TRBV4-3; 7 bases map to TRBD2. This CDR3 region has 16 residues. Germline CDR1 and CDR2: LGHNA and YSLEER. With V trimmed by 4 bases and J by 4 bases, 13 bases remained unmatched. CDR3 nucleotide sequence: TGCGCCAGCAGCCGCGGGGCTAGCGGCTTTTGGTACGAGCAGTACTTC. Its protein product is CASSRGASGFWYEQYF.

The J gene is TRBJ2-3, the V gene TRBV7-2, with D possibly being TRBD2 (6 bases). The ends were cut back, 5 bases at V and 0 bases at J, with 15 bases in the middle. Germline lookup yields CDR1 SGHTA and CDR2 FQGNSA. This CDR3 has 16 amino acids. This CDR3 is CASSQGAGSSTDTQYF. DNA of the CDR3: TGTGCCAGCAGCCAAGGTGCGGGGTCTAGCACAGATACGCAGTATTTT.

By its share, this clone is medium-sized (0.01 to 0.1%). The chain couples TRBV6-1 to TRBJ2-7; D is ambiguous. The CDR3 spans 11 residues. CDR1 and CDR2 (germline): MNHNS, SASEGT. V was shortened by 1 base and J by 4 bases, with 2 bases between the two germline ends. CDR3 loop: CASSEGYEQYF. As DNA, the CDR3 is TGTGCCAGCAGTGAAGGATACGAGCAGTACTTC.

The CDR3 region has the DNA TGCGCCAGCAGCTTGGGACTAGTTACCGGGGAGCTGTTTTTT. Its protein is CASSLGLVTGELFF. The rearrangement joins TRBV5-1 to TRBJ2-2; the D gene is possibly TRBD2 (6 bases). V was cut by 0 bases and J by 5 bases, with 8 bases left in between. Germline values: CDR1 SGHRS, CDR2 YFSETQ. The length of the CDR3 is 14 residues.

This clone counts as medium-sized. The V and J genes are TRBV28 and TRBJ2-1; D not certain. Germline loops: CDR1 MDHEN, CDR2 SYDVKM. Deletions cut 3 bases from V and 4 bases from J, with 1 base between. The CDR3 runs 11 residues. CDR3 sequence reads: CASSFYNEQFF. The CDR3, as DNA: TGTGCCAGCAGTTTTTACAATGAGCAGTTCTTC.

The sample holds a few counts of this clone. V is TRBV6-5 and J is TRBJ2-7, with TRBD2 as a possible D gene (5 bases). Trimming left V 0 bases short and J 12 bases short, with 15 bases between. CDR3 length: 13 residues. Germline CDR1 MNHEY, CDR2 SVGAGI. The CDR3 region is CASSYSSAGPRYF. CDR3 coding DNA: TGTGCCAGCAGTTACTCGAGTGCGGGCCCCAGGTACTTC.

The CDR3 is CASSYAGTGGFYEQYF. CDR3 DNA: TGTGCCAGCAGTTACGCCGGGACAGGGGGTTTCTACGAGCAGTACTTC. The chain carries TRBV28 and TRBJ2-7; 11 nucleotides agree with TRBD1. Trimming cost V 4 bases and J 3 bases; bases outside gene matches: 8. From germline, CDR1 is MDHEN and CDR2 SYDVKM. The CDR3 runs to 16 residues.

This clone was detected a few times. This sequence joins TRBV4-2 and TRBJ2-7; D remains ambiguous. V lost 1 base and J 2 bases, leaving 9 bases between the germline ends. Germline CDR1 is LGHNA and CDR2 is YNFKEQ. The CDR3 length is 14 residues. CDR3 coding DNA: TGTGCCAGCAGCCAAGTGGGCGGAACCTACGAGCAGTACTTC. This sequence encodes CASSQVGGTYEQYF.

This clone was seen a handful of times. This chain connects TRBV5-1 to TRBJ2-3; D gene ambiguous. Germline CDR1 is SGHRS and CDR2 is YFSETQ. Deletions cut 0 bases from V and 0 bases from J, with 8 bases between. The CDR3 runs to 15 residues. The chain's CDR3 is CASSLEATSTDTQYF. The CDR3 nucleotides read TGCGCCAGCAGCTTGGAAGCGACTAGCACAGATACGCAGTATTTT. Full variable domain (missing parts from reference TRBV5-1 and TRBJ2-3): KAGVTQTPRYLIKTRGQQVTLSCSPISGHRSVSWYQQTPGQGLQFLFEYFSETQRNKGNFPGRFSGRQFSNSRSEMNVSTLELGDSALYLCASSLEATSTDTQYFGPGTRLTVL.

The chain links TRBV4-3 to TRBJ1-1; D gene unclear. The CDR3 loop spans 16 amino acids. The germline gives CDR1 LGHNA, CDR2 YSLEER. V was trimmed by 0 bases and J by 1 base, leaving 12 bases between them. The CDR3 sequence: CASSQDLGVGNTEAFF. CDR3 coding DNA: TGCGCCAGCAGCCAAGATTTGGGCGTGGGGAACACTGAAGCTTTCTTT.

This clone has only a few counts. The genes are TRBV21-1 and TRBJ2-5; the D segment call TRBD2 is taken from the table without a DNA check. TRBV21-1 has pseudogene status. This CDR3 has 12 amino acids. CDR3 region: CASSPPGWTQYF. The CDR3 DNA follows: TGTGCCAGCAGCCCCCCGGGGTGGACCCAGTACTTC.